The sequence of this T cell receptor (beta chain) was determined in a study of neurological immune-mediated disorders. The overall study: Relapsing-remitting disease affected roughly 30, and secondary progressive 3, of approximately 34 multiple sclerosis patients. General study points: It was the repertoires of 18 of 34 multiple sclerosis patients that phylogenetic grouping placed in one related-CDR3 cluster, which is a possible signature. HTLV-1-associated myelopathy led in TCR clonal expansion, while multiple sclerosis ranked lowest, below healthy controls.

The cDNA was produced through 5'RACE with 10-nucleotide random UMIs. MiXCR, run by TCRdb on the 5' RACE reads, gives a single entry per CDR3 protein. The table includes approximately 130,000 distinct CDR3 sequences, roughly 3.1% detected once. This clonotype was seen a few times. Its cognate antigen is unknown. The TCR comes from a woman under 40 with multiple sclerosis. The specimen sequenced was PBMCs.

This chain's CDR3 is CASSRGQGSEAFF. DNA for the CDR3: TGTGCCAGCAGCCGCGGACAGGGGTCTGAAGCTTTCTTT. The chain combines TRBV7-9 with TRBJ1-1; 9 nucleotides agree with TRBD1. The V gene's germline CDR1 is SEHNR and CDR2 FQNEAQ (reference sequence). The CDR3 runs 13 residues. The J segment lost 6 bases and the V segment lost 5 bases, leaving 4 bases of the junction unmatched.